These 30 T cell receptor beta chains share one sample of origin, sequenced in a study of neurological immune-mediated disorders. MiXCR was run by TCRdb on the 5' RACE reads, yielding one entry per CDR3 protein. The sample includes around 50,000 distinct CDR3 sequences, 3% to 4.5% of them seen just once. The sample taken for sequencing was PBMCs. These TCRs come from a man aged 60-69 years with multiple sclerosis.

This clonotype was counted at least ten times. This chain joins TRBV20-1 and TRBJ2-3; 10 bases align to TRBD2. V was clipped by 3 bases and J by 6 bases; unmatched bases: 3. CDR3 size: 13 residues. Germline values: CDR1 DFQATT, CDR2 SNEGSKA (reference sequence). CDR3 nucleotides: TGCAGTGCTAGTAGCGGGGGGAAGGATACGCAGTATTTT. It codes for CSASSGGKDTQYF.

This clonotype was observed at least ten times. The V and J genes are TRBV24-1 and TRBJ2-1; possibly TRBD2 for D (6 bases). The germline V gene encodes CDR1 KGHDR and CDR2 SFDVKD. This CDR3 is built from 14 residues. Trimming removed 3 bases at V and 11 bases at J, with 16 bases between. The CDR3 DNA sequence: TGTGCCACCAGTGATGCCGTTGGGGGGACCCAGCAGTTCTTC. It yields the protein CATSDAVGGTQQFF.

This clonotype was observed many times. The V call is TRBV5-1, the J call TRBJ1-2, with D hard to call. Germline-derived CDR1 and CDR2 are SGHRS and YFSETQ. V dropped 2 bases and J dropped 4 bases, with 9 bases sitting between them. The CDR3 totals 13 residues. CDR3 in amino acids: CASSFDSSYGYTF. The CDR3 DNA reads TGCGCCAGCAGCTTCGACTCCTCCTATGGCTACACCTTC.

The table lists this clonotype with many counts. The V and J genes are TRBV5-1 and TRBJ2-2; D gene uncertain. Germline CDR1 reads SGHRS; CDR2 reads YFSETQ. This CDR3 region has 13 residues. Between the trimmed V and J ends, which lost 7 bases and 1 base, there was a span of 8 bases. CDR3 residues: CASQPGNTGELFF. In nucleotides, the CDR3 is TGCGCCAGCCAGCCGGGGAACACCGGGGAGCTGTTTTTT.

This chain uses TRBV29-1 with TRBJ1-2; weak D call: TRBD1 (5 bases). The CDR3 runs 11 residues. V dropped 5 bases and J dropped 7 bases, with 11 bases sitting between them. Germline CDR1 and CDR2: SQVTM and ANQGSEA. As DNA, the CDR3 is TGCAGCGTTTTGGGGGGTGGTGGCTACACCTTC. Translated: CSVLGGGGYTF.

The table lists this clonotype with a few counts. A much larger clone lies a single base off, so this may be a read error. V and J are TRBV5-4 and TRBJ1-2, with D unclear. Germline-derived CDR1 and CDR2 are SGHNT and YYREEE (reference sequence). The CDR3 length is 12 residues. The CDR3 DNA reads TGTGACAGCAGCTTGGATAGGTATGGCTACACCTTC. Its protein product is CDSSLDRYGYTF.

This clonotype was counted at least ten times. The gene calls are TRBV9 and TRBJ2-3, with 9 bases that match TRBD2. Losses at the gene ends were 5 bases for V and 1 base for J; bases not matched to a gene: 8. The CDR3 runs 16 residues. In germline, CDR1 is SGDLS, CDR2 YYNGEE. CDR3 in DNA: TGTGCCAGCAGTCCTACGACTAGCGGTCGCACAGATACGCAGTATTTT. Protein sequence: CASSPTTSGRTDTQYF.

This clonotype was found many times. The rearrangement links TRBV7-8 to TRBJ2-2; a weak D match, TRBD2 (6 bases). The CDR3 spans 16 residues. The V end lost 5 bases, the J end lost 5 bases, and 18 bases lay between the germline ends. Germline assignment: CDR1 SGHVS and CDR2 FQNEAQ. The CDR3 loop is CASSPPLAAGTGELFF. As DNA, the CDR3 is TGTGCCAGCAGCCCCCCCCTGGCGGCGGGGACCGGGGAGCTGTTTTTT.

This clonotype showed up many times. The rearrangement links TRBV20-1 to TRBJ2-5; D is ambiguous. This CDR3 region has 11 residues. Germline V gene data show CDR1 as DFQATT and CDR2 as SNEGSKA (reference sequence). V was pared by 1 base and J by 4 bases, with 4 bases between. CDR3: CSARVRETQYF. For the CDR3, the DNA is TGCAGTGCTAGAGTACGAGAGACCCAGTACTTC.

This clonotype was recorded at least ten times. This chain uses TRBV20-1 with TRBJ1-2; 9 nucleotides line up with TRBD1. CDR1 and CDR2 from the germline V gene are DFQATT and SNEGSKA (reference sequence). The CDR3 extends over 17 amino acids. The trim removed 0 bases at V and 4 bases at J, leaving 12 bases unmatched. CDR3 nucleotide sequence: TGCAGTGCTAGAGATCAGGACCGAGACAGGGGGTTCTATGGCTACACCTTC. As protein: CSARDQDRDRGFYGYTF.

The table lists this clonotype with many counts. The chain carries TRBV5-1 and TRBJ2-5; TRBD1 or TRBD2 may be the D gene (6 bases each). CDR1 SGHRS and CDR2 YFSETQ come from the germline V gene. V was trimmed by 0 bases and J by 5 bases, leaving 11 bases between them. This CDR3 has 14 amino acids. The CDR3 is CASSLDAGGETQYF. The CDR3 DNA reads TGCGCCAGCAGCTTGGATGCCGGGGGCGAGACCCAGTACTTC.

This clonotype has ten or more counts. The chain combines TRBV25-1 with TRBJ2-7; no firm D call. The CDR3 contains 12 residues. The V end lost 9 bases, the J end lost 3 bases, and 12 bases lay between the germline ends. The germline gives CDR1 MGHDK, CDR2 SYGVNS. The chain's CDR3 is CASSIWDYEQYF. Written as DNA, the CDR3 is TGTGCCAGTAGTATTTGGGACTACGAGCAGTACTTC.

This clonotype was counted at least ten times. This chain connects TRBV4-2 to TRBJ2-1; TRBD2 matches 9 bases. The V gene's germline CDR1 is LGHNA and CDR2 YNFKEQ. This CDR3 is 17 amino acids long. J gave up 4 bases and V 0 bases, and 7 bases lay outside the gene matches. The DNA of the CDR3 is TGTGCCAGCAGCCAAGATCAAGCGGGGGGCGTATACAATGAGCAGTTCTTC. As protein: CASSQDQAGGVYNEQFF.

This clonotype was seen many times. The CDR3 bases are TGTGCCAGCAGAAAAGACAGGGGCGGCACCGGGGAGCTGTTTTTT. Protein: CASRKDRGGTGELFF. The V gene is TRBV7-3, the J gene TRBJ2-2; 8 nucleotides match TRBD1. V dropped 6 bases and J dropped 4; count of bases not matched to a gene: 7. The CDR3 is made up of 15 amino acids. Per the germline V gene, CDR1 is SGHTA and CDR2 is FQGTGA.

At least ten counts were recorded for this clonotype. The rearrangement joins TRBV2 to TRBJ2-5; the match to TRBD2 covers 7 bases. V trimming: 8 bases; J trimming: 0 bases; junction bases outside the gene matches: 12. Germline values: CDR1 SNHLY, CDR2 FYNNEI. CDR3 length equals 16 residues. As DNA, the CDR3 is TGTGCCAGCGTCAAGCGGGGCCGTGTCTACCAAGAGACCCAGTACTTC. It is translated as CASVKRGRVYQETQYF.

This clonotype was observed at least ten times. The V call is TRBV12-3 or TRBV12-4, the J call TRBJ2-5, with D tentatively TRBD1 (5 bases). This CDR3 comprises 11 residues. With 6 bases removed from V and 5 bases from J, the gap between germline ends came to 7 bases. CDR3 sequence reads: CASSPGETQYF. The CDR3 bases are TGTGCCAGCAGCCCAGGGGAGACCCAGTACTTC.

The chain recombines TRBV5-1 with TRBJ1-1; possibly TRBD1 for D (5 bases). V gave up 4 bases and J gave up 0 bases, with 10 bases separating them. Germline V CDR1 and CDR2: SGHRS, YFSETQ. The CDR3 is made up of 14 amino acids. CDR3 bases: TGCGCCAGCAGCCTGGGACGGTTGAACACTGAAGCTTTCTTT. As protein: CASSLGRLNTEAFF. Using reference TRBV5-1 and TRBJ1-1 for the parts outside the CDR3, the full variable domain is KAGVTQTPRYLIKTRGQQVTLSCSPISGHRSVSWYQQTPGQGLQFLFEYFSETQRNKGNFPGRFSGRQFSNSRSEMNVSTLELGDSALYLCASSLGRLNTEAFFGQGTRLTVV.

This clonotype was observed at least ten times. The CDR3 region is CSAFTTRSGNTIYF. The CDR3 DNA reads as TGCAGTGCTTTTACAACCCGCTCTGGAAACACCATATATTTT. The V call is TRBV20-1, the J call TRBJ1-3; D is undetermined. Trimming pared 5 bases from V and 0 bases from J, leaving 11 bases between. CDR1 is DFQATT, CDR2 SNEGSKA, per germline (reference sequence). This CDR3 spans 14 amino acids.

This clonotype was recorded at least ten times. The chain combines TRBV3-1 with TRBJ1-2; D is ambiguous. CDR1 is LGHDT, CDR2 YNNKEL, per germline (reference sequence). Trimming stripped 2 bases from V and 8 bases from J, with 21 bases between. CDR3 length: 16 amino acids. The CDR3 nucleotides are TGTGCCAGCAGCCAACGAGAAAGGGAGGATGTGGGAGGCTACACCTTC. It specifies CASSQREREDVGGYTF.

At least ten counts were recorded for this clonotype. V is TRBV7-8 and J is TRBJ2-1; D is perhaps TRBD1 (7 bases). The germline V gene encodes CDR1 SGHVS and CDR2 FQNEAQ. V was clipped by 2 bases and J by 6 bases, with 20 bases between them. This CDR3 has 17 residues. CDR3 in DNA: TGTGCCAGCAGCTTATGGAGGGGGCGGGAAAGTTCCAATGAGCAGTTCTTC. Its translation is CASSLWRGRESSNEQFF.

This clonotype was observed a few times. The chain is built from TRBV29-1 and TRBJ1-1; D might be TRBD1 (5 bases). Germline V gene sequence: CDR1 SQVTM, CDR2 ANQGSEA. This CDR3 has 13 residues. V dropped 7 bases and J dropped 4 bases, with 16 bases sitting between them. In DNA form, the CDR3 reads TGCAGCGGGAGAAGGACCCAGGGCACTGAAGCTTTCTTT. Its protein product is CSGRRTQGTEAFF.

Many counts were recorded for this clonotype. V and J are TRBV27 and TRBJ1-1; no firm D call. CDR1 and CDR2 (germline): MNHEY, SMNVEV (reference sequence). This CDR3 region has 15 residues. V lost 0 bases and J lost 5, with 13 bases in between. The CDR3, as DNA: TGTGCCAGCAGTTTATCGAGGCAGGTCGTGACTGAAGCTTTCTTT. Protein product: CASSLSRQVVTEAFF.

The sample holds many counts of this clonotype. This chain links TRBV20-1 with TRBJ2-2; 7 bases are shared with TRBD2. Germline loops: CDR1 DFQATT, CDR2 SNEGSKA (reference sequence). The V segment lost 0 bases and the J segment 4 bases; nucleotides outside the gene matches: 5. CDR3 length equals 15 residues. CDR3 amino acids: CSARDSGKGTGELFF. The CDR3 DNA follows: TGCAGTGCTAGAGACAGCGGGAAGGGCACCGGGGAGCTGTTTTTT.

This clonotype was recorded many times. A read error may explain this, as a much larger clone is one base away. The chain carries TRBV6-5 and TRBJ1-3; 7 nucleotides align to TRBD1. CDR3 length: 13 amino acids. Germline assignment: CDR1 MNHEY and CDR2 SVGAGI. Written as DNA, the CDR3 is TGTGCCAGCAGTTTCCCAGGGGGAAAAACCATATATTTT. It translates to CASSFPGGKTIYF.

This clonotype was detected many times. A much larger clone sits a single nucleotide away, making a read error possible. The conserved phenylalanine or tryptophan is not found at the CDR3 terminus, so this likely reflects a read error. This sequence joins TRBV12-3 or TRBV12-4 and TRBJ2-5; TRBD2 agrees at 7 bases. The CDR3 is 13 residues long. The J segment lost 2 bases and the V segment lost 9 bases, leaving 6 bases of the junction unmatched. CDR3 DNA: TGTGCCAGTCGCGGGGGAGCTCAAGAGACCCAGTACTGC. Translation gives CASRGGAQETQYC.

Note on this clonotype: A much larger clone differs from this one at a single base, so this may be a read error. This chain connects TRBV20-1 to TRBJ2-3; D unclear. Germline V gene lookup returns CDR1 DFQATT and CDR2 SNEGSKA (reference sequence). CDR3 length equals 12 residues. CDR3 sequence: CSARSQEDKQYF. CDR3 nucleotides: TGCAGTGCTAGGTCCCAAGAAGATAAGCAGTATTTT.

This clonotype was detected many times. The chain couples TRBV10-3 to TRBJ2-6, with 7 bases aligning to TRBD1. V dropped 7 bases and J dropped 0; count of bases not matched to a gene: 6. The length of the CDR3 is 16 residues. Germline CDR1 is ENHRY and CDR2 is SYGVKD. DNA for the CDR3: TGTGCCATCAATTCGGGACAGAACTCTGGGGCCAACGTCCTGACTTTC. It translates to CAINSGQNSGANVLTF.

The rearrangement joins TRBV19 to TRBJ1-4; 8 bases match TRBD1. There are 17 residues in the CDR3. Trimming removed 7 bases from V and 1 base from J; junction bases left unmatched: 11. CDR1 is LNHDA, CDR2 SQIVND, per germline (reference sequence). The CDR3 DNA sequence: TGTGCCAGTACCCCTGGCAGGGGGCGACTAACTAATGAAAAACTGTTTTTT. It encodes CASTPGRGRLTNEKLFF.

J is TRBJ2-5 and V is TRBV29-1, with D perhaps matching TRBD2 (5 bases). The germline CDR1 and CDR2 sequences are SQVTM and ANQGSEA. Trimming left V 4 bases short and J 5 bases short, with 11 bases between. This CDR3 contains 12 residues. The DNA of the CDR3 is TGCAGCGTTGGACCAACGGGGGAGACCCAGTACTTC. As protein: CSVGPTGETQYF.

The table lists this clonotype with many counts. The rearrangement uses TRBV20-1 and TRBJ2-1; D possibly corresponds to TRBD1 (5 bases). CDR1 and CDR2 (germline): DFQATT, SNEGSKA (reference sequence). The CDR3 contains 18 residues. V lost 1 base and J lost 0, with 19 bases in between. CDR3 DNA sequence: TGCAGTGCTAGAGCCCTTCCTTCAGGGAAGAGCTCCTACAATGAGCAGTTCTTC. It translates to CSARALPSGKSSYNEQFF.